The 6 T cell receptor beta chains listed next were all sequenced from one sample in a study of T cell responses to AZD1222 COVID-19 vaccine. Sequenced by immunoSEQ multiplex PCR; TCRdb stores in-frame clones only, minus some. The sample has approximately 130,000 clones; approximately 86% are singletons. The starting material was peripheral blood, obtained 28 days after the second AZD1222 dose. All receptors come from an adult who received the AZD1222 COVID-19 vaccine.

This chain uses TRBV5-6 with TRBJ2-7; 10 nucleotides match TRBD2. Per the germline V gene, CDR1 is SGHDT and CDR2 is YYEEEE. The CDR3 covers 15 residues. The V gene end was trimmed by 4 bases and the J gene end by 3 bases; junction bases not matched to a gene: 7. In nucleotides, the CDR3 is TGTGCCAGCAGCGGCGGACTAGCGGACTTCTACGAGCAGTACTTC. Protein: CASSGGLADFYEQYF.

The J gene is TRBJ1-1, the V gene TRBV6-6, with a weak D call TRBD1 (6 bases). The CDR3 is made up of 16 amino acids. The germline CDR1 and CDR2 sequences are MNHNY and SVGAGI (reference sequence). Trimming cost V 6 bases and J 1 base, with 18 bases left between them. CDR3: CASRKEGGTRNTEAFF. The DNA for the CDR3 is TGTGCCAGCAGGAAAGAAGGGGGTACGAGGAACACTGAAGCTTTCTTT.

The chain has TRBV27 and TRBJ1-5; no clear D. This CDR3 has 12 residues. V lost 3 bases and J 5 bases, leaving 5 bases between the germline ends. The germline CDR1 and CDR2 sequences are MNHEY and SMNVEV (reference sequence). The CDR3 reads CASSFQDQPQHF. As DNA, the CDR3 is TGTGCCAGCAGTTTTCAGGATCAGCCCCAGCATTTT.

The chain uses TRBV5-1 and TRBJ1-2, with D unclear. The V end lost 0 bases, the J end lost 4 bases, and 13 bases lay between the germline ends. The V gene's germline CDR1 is SGHRS and CDR2 YFSETQ. This CDR3 spans 15 amino acids. The chain's CDR3 is CASSLEPEAGYGYTF. CDR3 nucleotide sequence: TGCGCCAGCAGCTTGGAGCCCGAGGCGGGCTATGGCTACACCTTC.

The chain combines TRBV28 with TRBJ2-7, with 9 bases matching TRBD2. The germline gives CDR1 MDHEN, CDR2 SYDVKM. This CDR3 has 17 amino acids. After removal of 2 bases from V and 2 bases from J, the junction contained 10 bases not matched to a gene. Here the CDR3 reads CASSLRVPTSGTYEQYF. The CDR3 DNA reads as TGTGCCAGCAGTTTAAGAGTTCCGACTAGCGGTACCTACGAGCAGTACTTC.

J is TRBJ1-3 and V is TRBV5-1; D remains unclear. From germline, CDR1 is SGHRS and CDR2 YFSETQ. The CDR3 contains 14 residues. V lost 0 bases, J lost 0 bases, and 4 bases lay in between. For the CDR3, the DNA is TGCGCCAGCAGCTTGGACACCTCTGGAAACACCATATATTTT. It codes for CASSLDTSGNTIYF.